This T cell receptor beta chain was identified in a study of cytomegalovirus exposure and HLA in healthy donors. The PCR used 60 Vbeta and 13 Jbeta primers. Repertoires were generated with immunoSEQ multiplex PCR, while TCRdb's copy carries only in-frame clones and drops some. The sample lists over 100,000 clones; roughly three fifths were seen once. V was clipped by 0 bases and J by 1 base, with 7 bases between them. Germline lookup yields CDR1 SGDLS and CDR2 YYNGEE. This CDR3 comprises 14 residues. With respect to this clone: Its cognate antigen is unknown.

Whole-study findings and limits: Later findings reportedly placed an Asian-associated ancestry cluster below the roughly 700-donor mean for N-insertions. The investigators catalogued 180 or so TCR beta chains as cytomegalovirus-associated.

The chain combines TRBV9 with TRBJ1-2, with a possible D match to TRBD1 (5 bases). The TCR originated in a woman aged 40 to 50 in good health and CMV-seropositive. The sample was PBMCs. The CDR3 sequence: CASSVGGGNYGYTF. DNA for the CDR3: TGTGCCAGCAGCGTAGGGGGGGGTAACTATGGCTACACCTTC.